One and the same sample provided the 30 T cell receptor beta chains below, sequenced in a study of blood T cell repertoires in COVID-19. Measured with immunoSEQ multiplex PCR; TCRdb has only the in-frame clones, and not every one. This table has 200,000 to 250,000 clones, approximately 87% appearing once. The sequencing sample was made of peripheral blood. All receptors derive from a man between 60 and 75 years old with acute or convalescent COVID-19.

The chain carries TRBV11-2 and TRBJ1-2, with D perhaps matching TRBD1 (6 bases). This CDR3 has 14 residues. V lost 0 bases and J lost 5, with 10 bases in between. Germline CDR1 SGHAT, CDR2 FQNNGV. The CDR3 region has the DNA TGTGCCAGCAGCTTAGACAGGGGAGGGTATGGCTACACCTTC. This gives the protein CASSLDRGGYGYTF.

The chain joins TRBV11-3 to TRBJ2-1; 9 nucleotides match TRBD1. The length of the CDR3 is 17 residues. Trimming took 6 bases from V and 10 from J; bases not matched to a gene: 19. Germline V gives CDR1 SGHNT, CDR2 YENEEA. The chain's CDR3 is CASRDLIRDRDALEQFF. In DNA, the CDR3 is TGTGCCAGCAGAGATCTTATCCGGGACAGGGACGCCCTAGAGCAGTTCTTC.

The rearrangement joins TRBV28 to TRBJ2-2; TRBD1 aligns across 7 bases. The CDR3 contains 16 residues. With 7 bases clipped from V and 3 bases from J, the junction kept 11 bases outside the gene matches. Germline V gives CDR1 MDHEN, CDR2 SYDVKM. CDR3 loop: CASNNFGQDDTGELFF. CDR3 bases: TGTGCCAGCAATAATTTCGGACAGGACGACACCGGGGAGCTGTTTTTT.

V gene TRBV2 combines with J gene TRBJ1-1; D unclear. Trimming took 5 bases from V and 5 from J, leaving 15 bases between them. This CDR3 spans 14 amino acids. In germline, CDR1 is SNHLY, CDR2 FYNNEI. The CDR3 nucleotides are TGTGCCAGCAGTCCTAGAGGGCGAATAACTGAAGCTTTCTTT. This codes for CASSPRGRITEAFF.

The chain employs TRBV9 and TRBJ2-5; 7 bases are a match to TRBD2. This CDR3 spans 15 amino acids. The germline gives CDR1 SGDLS, CDR2 YYNGEE. Losses at the gene ends were 3 bases for V and 0 bases for J; bases not matched to a gene: 5. The CDR3 DNA follows: TGTGCCAGCAGCGCGACTAGCACAAACCAAGAGACCCAGTACTTC. This encodes CASSATSTNQETQYF.

A note on this clone: This same CDR3 is encoded by further DNA sequences in the sample. The chain uses TRBV28 and TRBJ1-1; the match to TRBD1 covers 9 bases. CDR1 is MDHEN and CDR2 is SYDVKM in the germline V gene. The trim removed 7 bases at V and 2 bases at J, leaving 5 bases unmatched. The CDR3 sequence is 14 residues long. The CDR3 protein is CASIRQGGNTEAFF. Here the CDR3 DNA reads TGTGCCAGCATAAGACAGGGGGGTAACACTGAAGCTTTCTTT. The full variable domain, rest sourced from reference TRBV28 and TRBJ1-1, is DVKVTQSSRYLVKRTGEKVFLECVQDMDHENMFWYRQDPGLGLRLIYFSYDVKMKEKGDIPEGYSVSREKKERFSLILESASTNQTSMYLCASIRQGGNTEAFFGQGTRLTVV.

This chain connects TRBV30 to TRBJ1-1, with 7 nucleotides matching TRBD1. V dropped 3 bases and J dropped 4; count of bases not matched to a gene: 8. Germline loops: CDR1 GTSNPN, CDR2 SVGIG (reference sequence). The CDR3 length is 14 residues. The CDR3, as DNA: TGTGCCTGGAGGCCCTTAACAGGGGTCACTGAAGCTTTCTTT. Protein product: CAWRPLTGVTEAFF.

V usage is TRBV3-1 (or the pseudogene TRBV3-2) and J usage is TRBJ2-3; D perhaps matches TRBD2 (6 bases). Germline lookup yields CDR1 LGHDT and CDR2 YNNKEL (reference sequence). Trimming removed 8 bases at V and 2 bases at J, with 11 bases between. The CDR3 is 13 amino acids. The CDR3 loop reads CASCSGSTDTQYF. CDR3 DNA sequence: TGTGCCAGCTGTAGCGGATCCACAGATACGCAGTATTTT.

V is TRBV5-1 and J is TRBJ1-2; 9 positions match TRBD1. This CDR3 has 15 amino acids. Germline V gives CDR1 SGHRS, CDR2 YFSETQ. Trimming at V came to 3 bases and at J to 2 bases, leaving 5 bases not matched to a gene. The chain's CDR3 is CASSSGQGDNYGYTF. In nucleotides, the CDR3 is TGCGCCAGCAGCTCGGGACAGGGTGACAACTATGGCTACACCTTC.

A word on this clone: In the same sample, other DNA sequences code for this CDR3. The rearrangement links TRBV29-1 to TRBJ2-1; D gene unclear. This CDR3 has 11 amino acids. The ends were cut back, 3 bases at V and 3 bases at J, with 3 bases in the middle. Germline-derived CDR1 and CDR2 are SQVTM and ANQGSEA. CDR3 DNA: TGCAGCGTTGACAGCTACAATGAGCAGTTCTTC. Translating it yields CSVDSYNEQFF.

The chain links TRBV5-1 to TRBJ2-7; TRBD1 matches at 9 bases. CDR1 and CDR2 (germline): SGHRS, YFSETQ. V was pared by 0 bases and J by 3 bases, with 10 bases of the junction left unmatched. The CDR3 spans 17 residues. For the CDR3, the DNA is TGCGCCAGCAGCTTGGTTTCGGCCGCGACAGGGGGCTACGAGCAGTACTTC. This gives the protein CASSLVSAATGGYEQYF.

This CDR3 is CASSFPTGAGEKLFF. The CDR3 DNA follows: TGTGCCAGCAGTTTCCCGACAGGGGCGGGTGAAAAACTGTTTTTT. The chain links TRBV28 to TRBJ1-4, with 8 bases identical to TRBD1. Germline-derived CDR1 and CDR2 are MDHEN and SYDVKM. With V trimmed by 3 bases and J by 7 bases, 7 bases remained unmatched. The CDR3 sequence is 15 residues long.

The V gene is TRBV30, the J gene TRBJ2-1; D possibly corresponds to TRBD2 (5 bases). In germline, CDR1 is GTSNPN, CDR2 SVGIG (reference sequence). Trimming left V 4 bases short and J 4 bases short, with 17 bases between. This CDR3 has 15 amino acids. This CDR3 is CAWTNPIRGYNEQFF. CDR3 DNA: TGTGCCTGGACCAACCCGATTCGAGGGTACAATGAGCAGTTCTTC.

The chain couples TRBV5-1 to TRBJ1-2; unclear D gene. Germline V gene data show CDR1 as SGHRS and CDR2 as YFSETQ. CDR3 length: 13 amino acids. V was clipped by 3 bases and J by 5 bases, with 11 bases between them. CDR3 nucleotides: TGCGCCAGCAGCTCGACGGGAGGATATGGCTACACCTTC. Amino acids: CASSSTGGYGYTF.

This clone was recorded only once. The V gene is TRBV6-2 or TRBV6-3, the J gene TRBJ2-1; 12 bases match TRBD2. This CDR3 spans 20 amino acids. CDR1 is MNHEY, CDR2 SVGEGT, per germline. After removal of 4 bases from V and 0 bases from J, the junction contained 13 bases not matched to a gene. This CDR3 reads CASSSGGSSGRAGSYNEQFF. The DNA for the CDR3 is TGTGCCAGCAGTTCCGGGGGCTCTAGCGGGAGGGCCGGCTCCTACAATGAGCAGTTCTTC.

The chain has TRBV3-1 (or the pseudogene TRBV3-2) and TRBJ2-1, with D perhaps matching TRBD2 (6 bases). Per the germline V gene, CDR1 is LGHDT and CDR2 is YNNKEL (reference sequence). This CDR3 has 15 residues. The V end was cut by 11 bases, the J end by 1 base, with 18 bases between. CDR3 in amino acids: CAAGVGGPSYNEQFF. CDR3 sequence (DNA): TGTGCCGCCGGGGTGGGAGGCCCATCCTACAATGAGCAGTTCTTC.

In nucleotides, the CDR3 is TGTGCCACCAGTGACCCTGGCCCCGCGGATGAGCAGTTCTTC. As protein: CATSDPGPADEQFF. V is TRBV24-1 and J is TRBJ2-1; D unclear. The CDR3 consists of 14 residues. Trimming shortened V by 4 bases and J by 8 bases, and 14 bases separated the two germline ends. CDR1 and CDR2 (germline): KGHDR, SFDVKD.

The chain recombines TRBV29-1 with TRBJ1-1, with a tentative D call TRBD1 (6 bases). Trimming shortened V by 6 bases and J by 4 bases, and 18 bases separated the two germline ends. This CDR3 region has 14 residues. Germline V CDR1 and CDR2: SQVTM, ANQGSEA. The CDR3 protein is CSVALGGWATEAFF. As DNA, the CDR3 is TGCAGCGTCGCCCTAGGGGGTTGGGCCACTGAAGCTTTCTTT.

The chain combines TRBV25-1 with TRBJ2-1; 12 bases match TRBD2. Germline values: CDR1 MGHDK, CDR2 SYGVNS. V trimming: 5 bases; J trimming: 3 bases; junction bases outside the gene matches: 5. The CDR3 is 16 residues long. The CDR3 DNA reads as TGTGCCAGCAGTTCACGGACTAGCGGGAACTACAATGAGCAGTTCTTC. Residues: CASSSRTSGNYNEQFF. The full variable domain, its missing parts supplied by reference TRBV25-1 and TRBJ2-1, is EADIYQTPRYLVIGTGKKITLECSQTMGHDKMYWYQQDPGMELHLIHYSYGVNSTEKGDLSSESTVSRIRTEHFPLTLESARPSHTSQYLCASSSRTSGNYNEQFFGPGTRLTVL.

The chain recombines TRBV18 with TRBJ2-1; 16 bases line up with TRBD2. Germline trimming cut 0 bases from V and 9 bases from J; bases unmatched to any gene: 17. Germline-derived CDR1 and CDR2 are KGHSH and LQKENI. This CDR3 contains 21 residues. CDR3 in DNA: TGTGCCAGCTCACCACCGGCTCTCCTCACCGGGACTAGCGGGAGGGCCACTGAGCAGTTCTTC. It codes for CASSPPALLTGTSGRATEQFF.

The chain is built from TRBV9 and TRBJ2-2; 11 bases match TRBD2. CDR3 length: 17 residues. The trim removed 4 bases at V and 4 bases at J, leaving 9 bases unmatched. The germline V gene encodes CDR1 SGDLS and CDR2 YYNGEE. For the CDR3, the DNA is TGTGCCAGCAGCTATAACTTAGCGGGAGGGAGCACCGGGGAGCTGTTTTTT. Residues: CASSYNLAGGSTGELFF.

V and J are TRBV28 and TRBJ2-6; 8 bases align to TRBD1. Germline V gives CDR1 MDHEN, CDR2 SYDVKM. The CDR3 has 18 amino acids. The V gene end was trimmed by 4 bases and the J gene end by 0 bases; junction bases not matched to a gene: 8. CDR3 region: CASSSGQGPLSGANVLTF. CDR3 in DNA: TGTGCCAGCAGTTCAGGACAGGGCCCCCTCTCTGGGGCCAACGTCCTGACTTTC.

V gene TRBV9 combines with J gene TRBJ1-1; the D gene is possibly TRBD1 (6 bases). Germline V lookup: CDR1 SGDLS, CDR2 YYNGEE. There are 15 residues in the CDR3. V dropped 1 base and J dropped 3 bases, with 13 bases sitting between them. In nucleotides, the CDR3 is TGTGCCAGCAGCGTATTGAGGTCAGGGGACACTGAAGCTTTCTTT. Protein product: CASSVLRSGDTEAFF.

The chain has TRBV9 and TRBJ2-7; D is perhaps TRBD2 (6 bases). The CDR3 spans 16 residues. The V gene lost 3 bases and the J gene lost 5 bases, with 21 bases spanning the gap. Germline V gene sequence: CDR1 SGDLS, CDR2 YYNGEE. CDR3 sequence reads: CASSGGSGLSTHEQYF. As DNA, the CDR3 is TGTGCCAGCAGCGGGGGCTCGGGACTCTCCACCCACGAGCAGTACTTC.

Turning to this clone: Germline and junction disagree at one end, which may indicate a read error. V and J are TRBV7-7 and TRBJ2-1, with 11 nucleotides matching TRBD2. The germline gives CDR1 SSHAT, CDR2 FNYEAQ (reference sequence). This CDR3 has 16 amino acids. The CDR3 here is CASSLGTSGSYNEQFF. CDR3 bases: TGTGCTAGCAGCTTAGGGACTAGCGGCTCCTACAATGAGCAGTTCTTC.

J is TRBJ2-3 and V is TRBV28, with D perhaps TRBD1 (5 bases). V was pared by 3 bases and J by 3 bases, with 10 bases between. Germline lookup yields CDR1 MDHEN and CDR2 SYDVKM. The CDR3 is 14 residues long. CDR3 sequence reads: CASSFLSGTDTQYF. The CDR3 coding sequence is TGTGCCAGCAGTTTTCTCTCAGGGACAGATACGCAGTATTTT.

The chain combines TRBV30 with TRBJ2-1; unclear D gene. This CDR3 spans 13 amino acids. CDR1 and CDR2 from the germline V gene are GTSNPN and SVGIG (reference sequence). The V end was cut by 2 bases, the J end by 0 bases, with 5 bases between. CDR3 nucleotides: TGTGCCTGGAGTCCGAGCTCCTACAATGAGCAGTTCTTC. Translated, it gives CAWSPSSYNEQFF.

The chain couples TRBV10-3 to TRBJ1-1, with D unclear. Germline CDR1 is ENHRY and CDR2 is SYGVKD. V was cut by 8 bases and J by 1 base, with 8 bases left in between. The CDR3 runs 12 residues. CDR3 residues: CAIGRGNTEAFF. Written as DNA, the CDR3 is TGTGCCATCGGGAGAGGGAACACTGAAGCTTTCTTT.

The chain recombines TRBV18 with TRBJ2-5; TRBD2 might be the D (5 bases). V lost 4 bases to trimming and J lost 0 bases, with 12 bases between them. The CDR3 sequence is 15 residues long. Germline V gives CDR1 KGHSH, CDR2 LQKENI. CDR3 DNA: TGTGCCAGCTCACACCAGCGGCGGGACCAAGAGACCCAGTACTTC. This encodes CASSHQRRDQETQYF.

The chain carries TRBV6-5 and TRBJ1-4; D remains unclear. V was pared by 2 bases and J by 6 bases, with 10 bases between. CDR3 size: 14 residues. Germline assignment: CDR1 MNHEY and CDR2 SVGAGI. CDR3 loop: CASSYAVEDEKLFF. As DNA, the CDR3 is TGTGCCAGCAGTTACGCGGTGGAGGATGAAAAACTGTTTTTT.